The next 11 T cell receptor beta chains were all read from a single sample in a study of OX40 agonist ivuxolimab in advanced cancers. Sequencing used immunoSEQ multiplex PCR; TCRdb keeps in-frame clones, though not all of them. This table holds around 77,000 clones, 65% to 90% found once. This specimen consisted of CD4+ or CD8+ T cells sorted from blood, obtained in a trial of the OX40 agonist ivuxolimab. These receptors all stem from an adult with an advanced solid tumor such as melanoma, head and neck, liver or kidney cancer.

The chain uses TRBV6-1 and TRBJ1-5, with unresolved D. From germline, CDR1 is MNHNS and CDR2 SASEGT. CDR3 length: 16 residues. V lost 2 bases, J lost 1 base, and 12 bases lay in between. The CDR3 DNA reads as TGTGCCAGCAGTGAAATGTCATGGGCGAGCAATCAGCCCCAGCATTTT. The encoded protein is CASSEMSWASNQPQHF.

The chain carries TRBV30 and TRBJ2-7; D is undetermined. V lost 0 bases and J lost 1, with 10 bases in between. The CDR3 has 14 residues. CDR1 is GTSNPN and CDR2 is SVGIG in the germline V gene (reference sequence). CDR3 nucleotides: TGTGCCTGGAGTGTAACGCGGAAGTCCTACGAGCAGTACTTC. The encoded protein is CAWSVTRKSYEQYF.

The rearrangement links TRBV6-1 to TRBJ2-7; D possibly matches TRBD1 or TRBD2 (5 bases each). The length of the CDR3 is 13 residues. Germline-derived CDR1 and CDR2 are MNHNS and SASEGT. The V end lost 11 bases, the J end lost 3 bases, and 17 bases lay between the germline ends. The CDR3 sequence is CASGAGKLYEQYF. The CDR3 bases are TGTGCCTCCGGGGCAGGGAAGCTCTACGAGCAGTACTTC.

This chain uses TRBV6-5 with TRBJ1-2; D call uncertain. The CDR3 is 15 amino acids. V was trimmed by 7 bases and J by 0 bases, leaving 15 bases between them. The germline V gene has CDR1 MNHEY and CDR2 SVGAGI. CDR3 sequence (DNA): TGTGCCAGCACCAATAACCGGGCCCCTAACTATGGCTACACCTTC. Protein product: CASTNNRAPNYGYTF.

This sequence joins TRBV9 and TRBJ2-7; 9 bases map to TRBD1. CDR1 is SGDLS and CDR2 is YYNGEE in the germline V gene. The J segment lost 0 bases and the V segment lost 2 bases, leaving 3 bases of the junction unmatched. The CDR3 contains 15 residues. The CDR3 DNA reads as TGTGCCAGCAGCGTTGGGACAGGGACCTCCTACGAGCAGTACTTC. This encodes CASSVGTGTSYEQYF.

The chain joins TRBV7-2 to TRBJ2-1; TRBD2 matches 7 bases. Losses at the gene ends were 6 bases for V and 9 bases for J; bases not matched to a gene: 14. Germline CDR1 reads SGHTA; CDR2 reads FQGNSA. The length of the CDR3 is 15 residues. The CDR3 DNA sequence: TGTGCCAGCAGGAATTGGGTCAGCGGGGAGGGTGAGCAGTTCTTC. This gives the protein CASRNWVSGEGEQFF.

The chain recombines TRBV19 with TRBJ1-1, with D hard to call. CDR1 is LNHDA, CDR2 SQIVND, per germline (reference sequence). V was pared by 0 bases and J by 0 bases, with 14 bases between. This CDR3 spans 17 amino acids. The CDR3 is CASSIDLEVGMNTEAFF. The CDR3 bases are TGTGCCAGTAGTATAGATCTTGAGGTGGGGATGAACACTGAAGCTTTCTTT.

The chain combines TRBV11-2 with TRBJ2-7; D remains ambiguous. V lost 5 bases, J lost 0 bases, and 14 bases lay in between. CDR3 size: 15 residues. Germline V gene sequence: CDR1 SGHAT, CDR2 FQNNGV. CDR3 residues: CASSAQPGGSYEQYF. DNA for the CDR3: TGTGCCAGCAGCGCTCAGCCGGGCGGCTCCTACGAGCAGTACTTC.

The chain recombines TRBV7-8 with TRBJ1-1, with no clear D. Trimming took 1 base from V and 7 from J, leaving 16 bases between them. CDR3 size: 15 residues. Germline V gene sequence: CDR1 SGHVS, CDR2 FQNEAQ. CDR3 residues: CASSLGEGPFGEAFF. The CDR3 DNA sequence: TGTGCCAGCAGCTTAGGGGAGGGCCCCTTTGGTGAAGCTTTCTTT.

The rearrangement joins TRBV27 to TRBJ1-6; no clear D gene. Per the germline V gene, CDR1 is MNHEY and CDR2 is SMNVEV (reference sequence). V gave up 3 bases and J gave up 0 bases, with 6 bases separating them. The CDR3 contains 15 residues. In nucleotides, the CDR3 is TGTGCCAGCAGTTTTGGGAGCTCCTATAATTCACCCCTCCACTTT. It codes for CASSFGSSYNSPLHF.

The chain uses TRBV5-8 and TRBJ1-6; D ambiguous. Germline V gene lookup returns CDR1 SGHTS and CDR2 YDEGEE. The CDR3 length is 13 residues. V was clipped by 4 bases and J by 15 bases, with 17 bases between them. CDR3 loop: CASSPAAGLDLHF. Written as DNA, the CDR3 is TGTGCCAGCAGCCCGGCGGCGGGCCTGGACCTCCACTTT.